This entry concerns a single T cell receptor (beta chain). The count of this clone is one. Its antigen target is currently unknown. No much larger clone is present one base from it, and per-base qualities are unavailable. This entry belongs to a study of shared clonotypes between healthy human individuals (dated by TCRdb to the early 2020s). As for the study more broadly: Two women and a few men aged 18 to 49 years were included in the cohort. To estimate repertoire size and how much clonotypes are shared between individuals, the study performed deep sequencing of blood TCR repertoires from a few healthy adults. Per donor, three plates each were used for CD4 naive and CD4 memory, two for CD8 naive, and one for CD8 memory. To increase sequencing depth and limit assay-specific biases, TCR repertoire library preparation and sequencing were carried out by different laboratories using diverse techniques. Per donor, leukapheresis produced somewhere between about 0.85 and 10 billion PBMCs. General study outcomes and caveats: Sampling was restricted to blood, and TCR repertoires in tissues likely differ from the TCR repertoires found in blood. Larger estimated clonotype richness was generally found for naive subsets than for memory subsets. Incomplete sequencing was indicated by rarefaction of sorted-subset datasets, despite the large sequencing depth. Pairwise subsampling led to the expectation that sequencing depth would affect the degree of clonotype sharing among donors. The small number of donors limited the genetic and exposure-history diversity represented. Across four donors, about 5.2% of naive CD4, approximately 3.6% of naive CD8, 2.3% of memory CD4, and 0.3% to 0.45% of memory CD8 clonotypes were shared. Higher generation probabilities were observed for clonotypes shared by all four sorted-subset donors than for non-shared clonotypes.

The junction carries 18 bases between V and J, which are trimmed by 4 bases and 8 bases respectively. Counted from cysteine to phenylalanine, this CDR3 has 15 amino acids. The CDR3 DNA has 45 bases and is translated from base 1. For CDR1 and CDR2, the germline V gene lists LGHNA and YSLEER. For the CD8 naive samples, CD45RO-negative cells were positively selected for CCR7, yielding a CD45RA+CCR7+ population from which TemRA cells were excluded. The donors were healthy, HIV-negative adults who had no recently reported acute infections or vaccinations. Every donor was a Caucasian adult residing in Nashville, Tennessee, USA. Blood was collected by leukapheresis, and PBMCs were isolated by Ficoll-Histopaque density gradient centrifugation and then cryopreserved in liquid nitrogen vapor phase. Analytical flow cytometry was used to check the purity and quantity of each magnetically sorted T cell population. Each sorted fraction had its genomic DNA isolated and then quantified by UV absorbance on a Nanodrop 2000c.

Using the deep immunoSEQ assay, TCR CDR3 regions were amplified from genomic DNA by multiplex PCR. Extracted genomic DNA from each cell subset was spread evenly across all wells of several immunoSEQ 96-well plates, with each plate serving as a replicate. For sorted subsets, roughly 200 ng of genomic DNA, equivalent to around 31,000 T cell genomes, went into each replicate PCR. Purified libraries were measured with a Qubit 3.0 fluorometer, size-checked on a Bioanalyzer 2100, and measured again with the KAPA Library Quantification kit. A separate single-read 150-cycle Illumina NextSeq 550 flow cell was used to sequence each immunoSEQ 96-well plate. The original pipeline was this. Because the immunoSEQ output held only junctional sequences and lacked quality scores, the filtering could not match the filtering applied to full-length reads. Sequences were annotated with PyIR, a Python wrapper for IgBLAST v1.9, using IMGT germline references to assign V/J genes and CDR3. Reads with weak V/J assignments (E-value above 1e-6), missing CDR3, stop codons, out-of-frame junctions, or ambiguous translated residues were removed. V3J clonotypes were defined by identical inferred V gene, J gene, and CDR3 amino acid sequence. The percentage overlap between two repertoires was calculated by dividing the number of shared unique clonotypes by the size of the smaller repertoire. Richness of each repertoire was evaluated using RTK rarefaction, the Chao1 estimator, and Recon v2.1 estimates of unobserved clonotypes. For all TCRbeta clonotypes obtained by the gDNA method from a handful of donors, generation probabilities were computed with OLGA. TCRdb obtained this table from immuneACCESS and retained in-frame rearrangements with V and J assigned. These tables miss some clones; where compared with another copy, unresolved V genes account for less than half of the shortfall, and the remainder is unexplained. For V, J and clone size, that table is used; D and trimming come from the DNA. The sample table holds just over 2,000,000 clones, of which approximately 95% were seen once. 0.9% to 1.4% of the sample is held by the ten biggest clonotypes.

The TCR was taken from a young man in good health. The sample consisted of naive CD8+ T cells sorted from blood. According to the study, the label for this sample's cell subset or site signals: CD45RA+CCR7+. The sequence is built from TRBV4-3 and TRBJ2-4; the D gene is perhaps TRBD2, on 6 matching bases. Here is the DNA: TGCGCCAGCAGCCCAATGCGGATGGGGGGTGACATTCAGTACTTC. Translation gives CASSPMRMGGDIQYF.